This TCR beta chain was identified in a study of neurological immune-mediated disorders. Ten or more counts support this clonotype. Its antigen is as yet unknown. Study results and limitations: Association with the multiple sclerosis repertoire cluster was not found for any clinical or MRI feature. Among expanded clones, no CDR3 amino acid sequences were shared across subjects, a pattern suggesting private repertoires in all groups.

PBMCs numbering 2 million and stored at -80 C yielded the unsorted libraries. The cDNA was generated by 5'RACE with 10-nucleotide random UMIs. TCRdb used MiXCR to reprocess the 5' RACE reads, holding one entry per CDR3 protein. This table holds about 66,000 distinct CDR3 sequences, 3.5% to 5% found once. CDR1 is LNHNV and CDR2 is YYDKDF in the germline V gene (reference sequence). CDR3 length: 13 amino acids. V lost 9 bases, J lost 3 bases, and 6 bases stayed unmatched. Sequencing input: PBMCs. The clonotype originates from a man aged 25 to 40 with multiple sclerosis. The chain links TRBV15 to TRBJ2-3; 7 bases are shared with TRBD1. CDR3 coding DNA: TGTGCCACGCAGACAGGGTTAACAGATACGCAGTATTTT. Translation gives CATQTGLTDTQYF.